This TCR beta chain was observed in a study of cytomegalovirus exposure and HLA in healthy donors. TCRdb's table, derived via immunoSEQ multiplex PCR, lists solely in-frame clones and lacks some. Of fewer than 250,000 clones listed, 80% to 90% are singletons. CDR1 and CDR2 (germline): SGHRS, YFSETQ. Trimming took 2 bases from V and 7 from J; bases not matched to a gene: 12. The CDR3 is 16 residues long. The sequenced sample consisted of PBMCs. This receptor was identified in a woman aged 18-35 years in good health and CMV-seropositive. The chain is built from TRBV5-1 and TRBJ1-1; 9 nucleotides agree with TRBD1. In DNA, the CDR3 is TGCGCCAGCAGCTTATCCGGGACAGGGCGCGGGCTTGAAGCTTTCTTT. Amino acid sequence: CASSLSGTGRGLEAFF.